These T cell receptor beta chains were read from a single sample in a study of quantifying T cell responses using KT2 cells. TCRdb independently ran MiXCR on the UMI-ligation and nested PCR reads; one entry per CDR3 protein. The sample includes 40,000 to 60,000 distinct CDR3 sequences, roughly 12% of them seen just once. The specimen sequenced was PBMCs spiked with cells of the T cell clone KT2. The receptors were sampled from a human donor. CDR3s include the opening cysteine and the closing phenylalanine or tryptophan. Fields, in order: J gene, D gene, clone size, CDR3 length, V gene, CDR3 protein, CDR3 DNA. A D gene is named only where the DNA matches it firmly. Size values are once, few and many counts, or a class for expanded clones, and some rows have none.

TRBJ2-7,TRBD2,few,15,TRBV10-3,CAISPGLAGTYEQYF,TGTGCCATCAGTCCGGGACTAGCGGGTACCTACGAGCAGTACTTC
TRBJ2-7,TRBD2,-,15,TRBV20-1,CSAPAAAGGFYEQYF,TGCAGTGCTCCGGCCGCCGCGGGAGGATTCTACGAGCAGTACTTC
TRBJ1-1,-,few,15,TRBV29-1,CSVARGGGMNTEAFF,TGCAGCGTTGCCAGGGGAGGAGGAATGAACACTGAAGCTTTCTTT
TRBJ2-5,TRBD2,many,15,TRBV6-4,CASSRLAGAAETQYF,TGTGCCAGCAGTCGACTAGCGGGGGCTGCGGAGACCCAGTACTTC
TRBJ1-1,-,-,13,TRBV5-6,CASSLGGHTEAFF,TGTGCCAGCAGCTTGGGCGGGCACACTGAAGCTTTCTTT
TRBJ2-3,-,many,12,TRBV3-1,CASSPVKDTQYF,TGTGCCAGCAGCCCGGTCAAAGATACGCAGTATTTT
TRBJ2-2,-,many,14,TRBV11-2,CASRLGANTGELFF,TGTGCCAGCCGACTAGGCGCAAACACCGGGGAGCTGTTTTTT
TRBJ2-7,-,few,12,TRBV18,CASSPQGNEQYF,TGTGCCAGCTCACCCCAGGGGAACGAGCAGTACTTC
TRBJ2-4,-,-,13,TRBV11-2,CASSLSPGVIQYF,TGTGCCAGCAGCTTAAGTCCAGGGGTCATTCAGTACTTC
TRBJ2-5,TRBD2,many,14,TRBV9,CASSGGRGGETQYF,TGTGCCAGCAGCGGAGGGAGGGGCGGAGAGACCCAGTACTTC
TRBJ1-5,-,-,14,TRBV20-1,CSAVPGGWNQPQHF,TGCAGTGCCGTCCCTGGGGGTTGGAATCAGCCCCAGCATTTT